These T cell receptor beta chains were read from a single sample in a study of cytotoxic CD8 clonotypes in ibrutinib-treated CLL. The table came from immunoSEQ multiplex PCR; TCRdb's copy has only in-frame clones and leaves some out. The table includes more than 300,000 clones, almost 80% detected once. Sequences were derived from PBMCs, sampled before ibrutinib treatment. These receptors were collected from a human donor with chronic lymphocytic leukemia. Each CDR3 is given with its conserved first and last residue. The order of the fields is clone size, D gene, J gene, V gene, CDR3 DNA, CDR3 protein. A D gene is named only where the DNA matches it firmly. Clone size appears in some rows only: once, few, many, or a class for an expanded clone.

>few|-|TRBJ2-7|TRBV6-1
TGTGCCAGCAGTGAAGGGCGCGGGAAATCTCGCGAGCAGTACTTC
CASSEGRGKSREQYF
>-|TRBD2|TRBJ2-1|TRBV7-9
TGTGCCAGCAGCCCCCTAGCGGGCGCCTACAATGAGCAGTTCTTC
CASSPLAGAYNEQFF
>once|-|TRBJ2-1|TRBV9
TGTGCCAGCAGCGTATCCCGCAGGGACGGCGACAATGAGCAGTTCTTC
CASSVSRRDGDNEQFF
>-|TRBD1|TRBJ1-5|TRBV18
TGTGCCAGCTCACCCCGGACAGGGGGCGTCTTACAGCCCCAGCATTTT
CASSPRTGGVLQPQHF
>-|-|TRBJ2-7|TRBV6-5
TGTGCCAGCGGGGGAGGAGGGTTTAGCTCCTACGAGCAGTACTTC
CASGGGGFSSYEQYF
>-|-|TRBJ2-7|TRBV6-5
TGTGCCAGCAGTTCTAACCCAACACCCTACGAGCAGTACTTC
CASSSNPTPYEQYF
>-|TRBD2|TRBJ2-3|TRBV9
TGTGCCAGCAGCGTAGCTGAGGCCTGGGAGGGTACGCAGTATTTT
CASSVAEAWEGTQYF
>-|-|TRBJ1-4|TRBV5-1
TGCGCCAGCAGCTTGGATTCCGGGCCCGAACAAAAACTGTTTTTT
CASSLDSGPEQKLFF
>few|-|TRBJ1-1|TRBV30
TGTGCCTGGAGCGCGGAAGCTGAAGCTTTCTTT
CAWSAEAEAFF
>-|TRBD1|TRBJ2-7|TRBV30
TGTGCCTGGAGTGTCGGGACAGGATCCTACGAGCAGTACTTC
CAWSVGTGSYEQYF
>-|TRBD2|TRBJ2-7|TRBV4-2
TGTGCCAGCAGTTATAGCGGGAGTCGGTACGAGCAGTACTTC
CASSYSGSRYEQYF
>-|-|TRBJ2-3|TRBV4-2
TGTGCCAGCAGCCCGGAGGGTGCCACAGATACGCAGTATTTT
CASSPEGATDTQYF
>few|TRBD2|TRBJ2-7|TRBV5-1
TGCGCCAGCAGGACTAGCGGGACGTACGAGCAGTACTTC
CASRTSGTYEQYF
>-|TRBD2|TRBJ2-7|TRBV6-5
TGTGCCAGCAGAGCTAGCGGGAGGGACTACGAGCAGTACTTC
CASRASGRDYEQYF
>few|-|TRBJ1-1|TRBV6-4
TGTGCCAGCAGTGACTCGAACGTCGGGACGGAAGCTTTCTTT
CASSDSNVGTEAFF
>few|TRBD1|TRBJ1-4|TRBV9
TGTGCCAGCAGCCCCAGGACAGGGGAGGAAAAACTGTTTTTT
CASSPRTGEEKLFF
>-|-|TRBJ2-1|TRBV1
TGCACCAGCAGCCAAGGGACTAGCGGGAGATACTACAATGAGCAGTTCTTC
CTSSQGTSGRYYNEQFF
>-|-|TRBJ2-7|TRBV4-3
TGCGCCAGCAGCCAAGAGGGGGGCGTGATCGAGCAGTACTTC
CASSQEGGVIEQYF
>-|-|TRBJ2-2|TRBV7-2
TGTGCCAGCAGCTACCTAATCACCGGGGAGCTGTTTTTT
CASSYLITGELFF
>-|-|TRBJ2-1|TRBV25-1
TGTGCCAGCAGAGGGGGAGGGGGAAGCTCCTACAATGAGCAGTTCTTC
CASRGGGGSSYNEQFF
>-|-|TRBJ2-3|TRBV28
TGTGCCAGCAGGGTTAGCACAGATACGCAGTATTTT
CASRVSTDTQYF
>once|-|TRBJ2-3|TRBV4-1
TGCGCCAGCAGCCAACCAACCCAGGCGCGCCCAGATACGCAGTATTTT
CASSQPTQARPDTQYF
>-|TRBD2|TRBJ2-1|TRBV14
TGTGCCAGCAGCCAAGATACCCTAGCGGGAAGGGTATACAATGAGCAGTTCTTC
CASSQDTLAGRVYNEQFF
>-|-|TRBJ2-1|TRBV10-3
TGTGCCATCAGCGTTGGGAATGAGCAGTTCTTC
CAISVGNEQFF
>-|-|TRBJ2-3|TRBV7-9
TGTGCCAGCAGCCCGGGGGACCAACGTATAAAAGATACGCAGTATTTT
CASSPGDQRIKDTQYF
>-|TRBD1|TRBJ2-4|TRBV4-2
TGTGCCAGCAGCCAAGATCGTGGGACAGCCGGCGGGCCCCAGTACTTC
CASSQDRGTAGGPQYF
>-|TRBD2|TRBJ2-7|TRBV25-1
TGTGCCAGCAGTGAATCAGCGGGGGGTCTCTACGAGCAGTACTTC
CASSESAGGLYEQYF
>-|-|TRBJ2-7|TRBV7-2
TGTGCCAGCAGCTTAAGCGGGAAGGGGGCCTACGAGCAGTACTTC
CASSLSGKGAYEQYF
>-|-|TRBJ1-1|TRBV5-4
TGTGCCAGCAGCTTGTTCTTTAGCCCTGAAGCTTTCTTT
CASSLFFSPEAFF
>-|TRBD2|TRBJ2-1|TRBV9
TGTGCCAGCAGCGGGGGACTAGCGGGAGCTGAGCAGTTCTTC
CASSGGLAGAEQFF
>-|-|TRBJ2-2|TRBV6-5
TGTGCCAGCAGTTCCGGACAGAACACCGGGGAGCTGTTTTTT
CASSSGQNTGELFF
>-|-|TRBJ1-2|TRBV13
TGTGCCAGCAGCTTATCCCCGGGACTGAAAAACTATGGCTACACCTTC
CASSLSPGLKNYGYTF
>-|-|TRBJ1-5|TRBV19
TGTGCCAGTAGTATGGGTCGGCAGAAGGTAAGCAATCAGCCCCAGCATTTT
CASSMGRQKVSNQPQHF
>-|-|TRBJ2-7|TRBV18
TGTGCCAGCTCACTGCAGATGAACTACGAGCAGTACTTC
CASSLQMNYEQYF
>-|TRBD2|TRBJ2-3|TRBV7-2
TGTGCCAGCAGCTTGCTAGCGGGAGCGTTTGTAGATACGCAGTATTTT
CASSLLAGAFVDTQYF
>-|-|TRBJ2-7|TRBV9
TGTGCCAGCAGCGCACTGGCCGAGGTGGGCGAGCAGTACTTC
CASSALAEVGEQYF
>-|TRBD1|TRBJ2-7|TRBV25-1
TGTGCCAGCAGTGACCGGACAGGGGCAGGGGAGCAGTACTTC
CASSDRTGAGEQYF
>-|-|TRBJ2-7|TRBV11-2
TGTGCCAGCAGCTTATCAGGGGTCGAGCAGTACTTC
CASSLSGVEQYF
>few|TRBD1|TRBJ1-1|TRBV7-8
TGTGCCAGCAGCCCACGGGACAGCCGGAGGCCTGAAGCTTTCTTT
CASSPRDSRRPEAFF
>-|-|TRBJ1-2|TRBV4-1
TGCGCCAGCAGCCGCGCCCTAGATCGGGACCGCTTCTATGGCTACACCTTC
CASSRALDRDRFYGYTF
>few|TRBD2|TRBJ2-1|TRBV27
TGTGCCAGCAGTTTGACTAGCGGGACATACAATGAGCAGTTCTTC
CASSLTSGTYNEQFF
>-|-|TRBJ2-7|TRBV7-8
TGTGCCAGCAGCTTAGCTGAGTGGACCACAGGGCTATACGAGCAGTACTTC
CASSLAEWTTGLYEQYF
>-|-|TRBJ1-4|TRBV6-5
TGTGCCAGCAGGTCTCAGGAAAAACTGTTTTTT
CASRSQEKLFF